These 16 T cell receptor beta chains were all obtained from the same sample, sequenced in a study of vaccination and CD4 T cells after COVID-19. Treatment: roughly 11-day PBMC culture with coronavirus spike peptide pools or control peptides (ViraFEST assay). Antigens of these TCRs are unknown. CD4+ T cells that had been cultured provided DNA sequenced with the Oncomine TCR Beta short-read assay. TCRdb independently ran MiXCR on the PCR reads; one entry per CDR3 protein. The sample records approximately 20,000 distinct CDR3 sequences, around 46% being singletons. The sequences come from CD4+ T cells from blood, cultured in vitro, collected after SARS-CoV-2 vaccination. All receptors derive from a human donor who had recovered from COVID-19.

In this sample, this clonotype turned up a few times. V and J are TRBV11-3 and TRBJ2-5; D possibly corresponds to TRBD1 (5 bases). The CDR3 has 13 residues. Germline V gene lookup returns CDR1 SGHNT and CDR2 YENEEA. V dropped 3 bases and J dropped 4 bases, with 9 bases sitting between them. The CDR3 protein is CASSFNRPETQYF. The CDR3 DNA reads as TGTGCCAGCAGCTTTAACAGGCCAGAGACCCAGTACTTC.

Note on this clonotype: A read error may account for a junction end that differs from germline. The CDR3 sequence is CASSQGSSLPYDYGYIF. In DNA, the CDR3 is TGCGCCAGCAGCCAAGGGTCGAGCCTACCCTATGACTATGGCTACATCTTC. The chain joins TRBV4-1 to TRBJ1-2; D is uncertain. Germline CDR1 MGHRA, CDR2 YSYEKL. CDR3 length equals 17 residues.

In this sample, this clonotype turned up a few times. The gene calls are TRBV15 and TRBJ2-2; D unresolved. Trimming shortened V by 0 bases and J by 1 base, and 6 bases separated the two germline ends. The CDR3 totals 15 residues. Looked up from germline, CDR1 is LNHNV and CDR2 is YYDKDF (reference sequence). The CDR3 region is CATSRDKQNTGELFF. Written as DNA, the CDR3 is TGTGCCACCAGCAGAGATAAACAGAACACCGGGGAGCTGTTTTTT. Together with reference TRBV15 and TRBJ2-2, the CDR3 gives the full variable domain: DAMVIQNPRYQVTQFGKPVTLSCSQTLNHNVMYWYQQKSSQAPKLLFHYYDKDFNNEADTPDNFQSRRPNTSFCFLDIRSPGLGDTAMYLCATSRDKQNTGELFFGEGSRLTVL.

This chain joins TRBV11-2 and TRBJ1-5; tentatively, D is TRBD1 (5 bases). CDR3 length: 13 amino acids. Germline V gene sequence: CDR1 SGHAT, CDR2 FQNNGV. The ends were cut back, 4 bases at V and 6 bases at J, with 10 bases in the middle. The chain's CDR3 is CASSWGFGQPQHF. CDR3 DNA sequence: TGTGCCAGCAGCTGGGGGTTCGGTCAGCCCCAGCATTTT.

The chain uses TRBV28 and TRBJ2-7; D may match TRBD1 or TRBD2 (5 bases each). CDR1 MDHEN and CDR2 SYDVKM come from the germline V gene. V lost 6 bases, J lost 7 bases, and 16 bases lay in between. This CDR3 region has 13 residues. CDR3 in amino acids: CASSLSGTPEQYF. The CDR3 DNA is TGTGCCAGCAGCCTATCCGGGACCCCAGAGCAGTACTTC.

The rearrangement uses TRBV7-9 and TRBJ1-4; D is undetermined. V was shortened by 5 bases and J by 8 bases, with 9 bases between the two germline ends. The CDR3 covers 12 residues. Germline lookup yields CDR1 SEHNR and CDR2 FQNEAQ (reference sequence). CDR3 sequence: CASSVRAEKLFF. CDR3 DNA sequence: TGTGCCAGCAGCGTCCGGGCGGAAAAACTGTTTTTT.

This chain connects TRBV4-1 to TRBJ2-7; D remains ambiguous. The CDR3 has 12 residues. Trimming cost V 0 bases and J 4 bases, with 4 bases left between them. Germline CDR1 is MGHRA and CDR2 is YSYEKL. Written as DNA, the CDR3 is TGCGCCAGCAGCCAAGAAGGTTACGAGCAGTACTTC. Its translation: CASSQEGYEQYF.

The rearrangement joins TRBV4-2 to TRBJ2-3; 8 bases are a match to TRBD2. The germline V gene has CDR1 LGHNA and CDR2 YNFKEQ. After removal of 3 bases from V and 1 base from J, the junction contained 9 bases not matched to a gene. This CDR3 region has 17 residues. The DNA of the CDR3 is TGTGCCAGCAGCCAGCAATCTGGGCGGGGGGGCACAGATACGCAGTATTTT. Its translation is CASSQQSGRGGTDTQYF.

This clonotype was counted between two and nine times. CDR3 residues: CASSLGAPNSPLHF. CDR3 coding DNA: TGTGCCAGCAGCTTAGGGGCCCCTAATTCACCCCTCCACTTT. The chain employs TRBV7-9 and TRBJ1-6; D remains unclear. The CDR3 length is 14 residues. Germline values: CDR1 SEHNR, CDR2 FQNEAQ (reference sequence). Trimming took off 1 base at V and 6 bases at J, with 7 bases between the two ends.

V is TRBV7-2 and J is TRBJ2-3; D is tentatively TRBD1 or TRBD2 (6 bases each). The CDR3 sequence is 17 residues long. Germline values: CDR1 SGHTA, CDR2 FQGNSA. Trimming stripped 0 bases from V and 0 bases from J, with 13 bases between. The CDR3 DNA reads as TGTGCCAGCAGCTTAGCGCCGGGGGCAGCTAGCACAGATACGCAGTATTTT. Translated: CASSLAPGAASTDTQYF.

The CDR3 nucleotides are TGCAGTGCTAGGTTAGGGGGAAACACCATATATTTT. This translates into CSARLGGNTIYF. The chain combines TRBV20-1 with TRBJ1-3; unclear D gene. CDR1 is DFQATT, CDR2 SNEGSKA, per germline (reference sequence). The CDR3 runs 12 residues. V dropped 3 bases and J dropped 4 bases, with 7 bases sitting between them.

V is TRBV20-1 and J is TRBJ1-5, with D tentatively TRBD1 (5 bases). Trimming took 5 bases from V and 3 from J, leaving 17 bases between them. Germline V gives CDR1 DFQATT, CDR2 SNEGSKA (reference sequence). The CDR3 is 15 amino acids. The CDR3 nucleotides read TGCAGTGCTGGGGAAGGGGTGGTAAACAATCAGCCCCAGCATTTT. Translation: CSAGEGVVNNQPQHF.

V usage is TRBV19 and J usage is TRBJ1-1; 8 bases map to TRBD1. V lost 5 bases, J lost 0 bases, and 5 bases stayed unmatched. The CDR3 totals 15 residues. Germline V gene sequence: CDR1 LNHDA, CDR2 SQIVND (reference sequence). The CDR3 loop is CASSVRQGMNTEAFF. As DNA, the CDR3 is TGTGCCAGTAGTGTCCGACAGGGGATGAACACTGAAGCTTTCTTT.

This clonotype has more than one count but fewer than ten. This rearrangement joins TRBV7-2 to TRBJ1-5; TRBD1 aligns across 9 bases. The CDR3 length is 15 residues. Germline V gene lookup returns CDR1 SGHTA and CDR2 FQGNSA. Trimming cost V 8 bases and J 4 bases; bases outside gene matches: 9. The CDR3 reads CASSVSTGGNQPQHF. CDR3 DNA: TGTGCCAGCTCCGTTTCGACAGGGGGGAATCAGCCCCAGCATTTT.

The chain uses TRBV20-1 and TRBJ1-5; 7 nucleotides line up with TRBD1. This CDR3 has 13 residues. CDR1 and CDR2 (germline): DFQATT, SNEGSKA (reference sequence). With 4 bases clipped from V and 6 bases from J, the junction kept 6 bases outside the gene matches. The CDR3 DNA reads as TGCAGTGCTATCCTAGGGGGCGGTCAGCCCCAGCATTTT. As protein: CSAILGGGQPQHF.

The chain is built from TRBV7-2 and TRBJ2-7, with a weak D call TRBD2 (5 bases). The V end lost 6 bases, the J end lost 0 bases, and 12 bases lay between the germline ends. The length of the CDR3 is 14 residues. Germline assignment: CDR1 SGHTA and CDR2 FQGNSA. As DNA, the CDR3 is TGTGCCAGCAGACTAGACTTACCCTCCTACGAGCAGTACTTC. It codes for CASRLDLPSYEQYF. Drawing the rest from reference TRBV7-2 and TRBJ2-7, the complete variable domain is GAGVSQSPSNKVTEKGKDVELRCDPISGHTALYWYRQSLGQGLEFLIYFQGNSAPDKSGLPSDRFSAERTGGSVSTLTIQRTQQEDSAVYLCASRLDLPSYEQYFGPGTRLTVT.